The sequence of this T cell receptor beta chain was determined in a study of T-cell reconstitution after alpha-beta-depleted transplantation in children. Germline lookup yields CDR1 SGDLS and CDR2 YYNGEE. V lost 6 bases, J lost 2 bases, and 11 bases lay in between. The CDR3 runs 13 residues. The study, taken as a whole, reports: Several hundred graft clones that had expanded were reportedly the source of alpha-beta T cells about two months after transplant. T-cell counts and diversity at one year post-transplant came mainly from newly produced T cells. It was surviving recipient T cells and thymic progenitors that gave some patients high TCRbeta diversity at day 60.

A TCRbeta library incorporating unique molecular identifiers was prepared. One entry per CDR3 protein, called by TCRdb with MiXCR from the PCR reads. The data contain hundreds of thousands of distinct CDR3 sequences, roughly 25% of them singletons. Points on this clonotype: Its antigen is still unknown.

The TCR sequence derives from a female patient aged 2 to 10 who had a stem cell transplant for congenital amegakaryocytic thrombocytopenia, so the T cells may come from the graft donor. J is TRBJ1-1 and V is TRBV9; possibly TRBD1 for D (6 bases). Source: PBMCs, mostly from graft donor cells, taken 360 days after TCRalphabeta/CD19-depleted stem cell transplant. CDR3 in amino acids: CASTRQVNTEAFF. In DNA, the CDR3 is TGTGCCAGCACTAGACAGGTTAACACTGAAGCTTTCTTT.